This paragraph covers one T cell receptor beta chain sequence. Its antigen remains unknown. The data were taken from a study of STAT3 mutations in large granular lymphocyte leukemia. Study outcomes and limitations: Suggested: STAT3 mutation was not the ancestral event for these clonal expansions. In 6 of 18 patients, new TCR clonotypes emerged after therapy. Clonal expansion was inferred from samples taken at other timepoints. Every T-cell large granular lymphocyte leukemia patient had at least one immunodominant TCR beta clonotype.

TCRdb's copy holds only in-frame clones and misses some; the assay was immunoSEQ multiplex PCR. The table records a few thousand clones, around 74% of them present only once. This CDR3 comprises 14 residues. Germline V gene lookup returns CDR1 MNHNS and CDR2 SASEGT. Deletions cut 6 bases from V and 1 base from J, with 12 bases between. The chain couples TRBV6-1 to TRBJ1-2; no reliable D call. The sample consisted of peripheral blood mononuclear cells. This sequence originates from a middle-aged man with T-cell large granular lymphocyte leukemia. Some clones in this sample may be carry-over from other donors' samples. The CDR3, as DNA: TGTGCCAGCAGATCCTTAGCCCTTAACTATGGCTACACCTTC. Residues: CASRSLALNYGYTF.